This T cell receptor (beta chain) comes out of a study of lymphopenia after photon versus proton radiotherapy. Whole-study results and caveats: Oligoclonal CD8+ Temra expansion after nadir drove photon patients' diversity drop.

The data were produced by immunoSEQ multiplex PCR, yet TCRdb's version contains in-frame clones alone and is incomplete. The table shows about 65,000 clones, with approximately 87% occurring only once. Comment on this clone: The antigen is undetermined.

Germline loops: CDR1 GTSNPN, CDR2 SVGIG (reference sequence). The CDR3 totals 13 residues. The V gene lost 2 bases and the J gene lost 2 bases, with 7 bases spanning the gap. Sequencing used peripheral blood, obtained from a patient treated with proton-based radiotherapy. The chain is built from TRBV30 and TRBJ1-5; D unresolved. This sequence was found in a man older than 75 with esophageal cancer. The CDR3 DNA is TGTGCCTGGAGTTTACGGGGCAATCAGCCCCAGCATTTT. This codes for CAWSLRGNQPQHF.